These T cell receptor beta chains were read from a single sample in a study of Graves' ophthalmopathy and Graves' hyperthyroidism. TCRdb passed the multiplex PCR reads through MiXCR, listing each CDR3 protein once. The sample gives over 500,000 distinct CDR3 sequences, 20% to 25% of which show up once; roughly 6.9% is in the top ten. Source material: peripheral blood. These receptors were collected from a woman younger than 30 with stable Graves' hyperthyroidism. Some clones in this sample may be carry-over from other donors' samples. CDR3s include the opening cysteine and the closing phenylalanine or tryptophan. The order of the fields is D gene, J gene, clone size, V gene, CDR3 DNA, CDR3 protein. D genes are given only for firm matches. Clone size is stated in some rows and not others, as once, few, many or a class when expanded.

D gene: TRBD2; J gene: TRBJ2-5; clone size: NA; V gene: TRBV12-3/TRBV12-4; CDR3 DNA: TGTGCCAGCACCCCGGGGCGGGGGGAGACCCAGTACTTC; CDR3 protein: CASTPGRGETQYF
D gene: NA; J gene: TRBJ1-5; clone size: many; V gene: TRBV15; CDR3 DNA: TGTGCCACCAGCAACGGGAATCAGCCCCAGCATTTT; CDR3 protein: CATSNGNQPQHF
D gene: NA; J gene: TRBJ2-7; clone size: NA; V gene: TRBV3-1; CDR3 DNA: TGTGCCAGCAGCCCACTGTCCGGGTCACCATACGAGCAGTACTTC; CDR3 protein: CASSPLSGSPYEQYF
D gene: TRBD2; J gene: TRBJ2-7; clone size: NA; V gene: TRBV6-2/TRBV6-3; CDR3 DNA: TGTGCCAGCAGAGACACTAGCGGGAGGCTCTACGAGCAGTACTTC; CDR3 protein: CASRDTSGRLYEQYF
D gene: NA; J gene: TRBJ1-2; clone size: NA; V gene: TRBV10-3; CDR3 DNA: TGTGCCATCAGTGTGACCCGTAACTATGGCTACACCTTC; CDR3 protein: CAISVTRNYGYTF
D gene: NA; J gene: TRBJ1-3; clone size: many; V gene: TRBV12-3/TRBV12-4; CDR3 DNA: TGTGCCAGCAGTAACTCGGGTTCCCCTGGAAACACCATATATTTT; CDR3 protein: CASSNSGSPGNTIYF
D gene: NA; J gene: TRBJ1-5; clone size: NA; V gene: TRBV12-3/TRBV12-4; CDR3 DNA: TGTGCCAGCAGTTTTGGGGGTTCTAGGCAGCCCCAGCATTTT; CDR3 protein: CASSFGGSRQPQHF
D gene: NA; J gene: TRBJ1-1; clone size: many; V gene: TRBV7-9; CDR3 DNA: TGTGCCAGCAGCTTAGTGGGGGCTTTGAACACTGAAGCTTTCTTT; CDR3 protein: CASSLVGALNTEAFF
D gene: NA; J gene: TRBJ1-3; clone size: NA; V gene: TRBV12-3/TRBV12-4; CDR3 DNA: TGTGCCAGCAGTAGGGCAGCAGGAAACACCATATATTTT; CDR3 protein: CASSRAAGNTIYF
D gene: NA; J gene: TRBJ2-2; clone size: many; V gene: TRBV20-1; CDR3 DNA: TGCAGTGCTAGCGGGACTACCGGGGAGCTGTTTTTT; CDR3 protein: CSASGTTGELFF
D gene: NA; J gene: TRBJ2-7; clone size: many; V gene: TRBV4-2; CDR3 DNA: TGTGCCAGCAGCCAAGAGCCGGACCCCGACGAGCAGTACTTC; CDR3 protein: CASSQEPDPDEQYF
D gene: NA; J gene: TRBJ1-4; clone size: few; V gene: TRBV11-1; CDR3 DNA: TGTGCCAGCAGCTTATGGCGGGCAGCGGCTAATGAAAAACTGTTTTTT; CDR3 protein: CASSLWRAAANEKLFF
D gene: NA; J gene: TRBJ2-7; clone size: NA; V gene: TRBV5-1; CDR3 DNA: TGCGCCAGCAGCTTGAGCCGGGACAACTCCTACGAGCAGTACTTC; CDR3 protein: CASSLSRDNSYEQYF
D gene: TRBD1; J gene: TRBJ1-1; clone size: many; V gene: TRBV7-9; CDR3 DNA: TGTGCCAGCAGCTTAACACAGGGGACTGAAGCTTTCTTT; CDR3 protein: CASSLTQGTEAFF
D gene: NA; J gene: TRBJ2-5; clone size: NA; V gene: TRBV19; CDR3 DNA: TGTGCCAGTAGTATCTTGGCCGGGCAAGAGACCCAGTACTTC; CDR3 protein: CASSILAGQETQYF
D gene: NA; J gene: TRBJ2-7; clone size: many; V gene: TRBV6-1; CDR3 DNA: TGTGCCAGCAGTAGTGCAGGGGTTGAACACGAGCAGTACTTC; CDR3 protein: CASSSAGVEHEQYF
D gene: NA; J gene: TRBJ2-7; clone size: many; V gene: TRBV7-3; CDR3 DNA: TGTGCCAGCAGCCCAAGGGGTCGGGACTACGAGCAGTACTTC; CDR3 protein: CASSPRGRDYEQYF
D gene: NA; J gene: TRBJ1-5; clone size: many; V gene: TRBV6-1; CDR3 DNA: TGTGCCAGCAGGGAGGGGGTTGGGTATCAGCCCCAGCATTTT; CDR3 protein: CASREGVGYQPQHF